These T cell receptor beta chains were read from a single sample in a study of response to subunit inactivated influenza vaccine. MiXCR was run by TCRdb on the RT-PCR reads, yielding one entry per CDR3 protein. This sample has 600,000 to 850,000 distinct CDR3 sequences, with roughly 15% found just once. The starting material was PBMCs from blood, obtained roughly 2 weeks before vaccination. The receptors originated from a man aged 45-65 years who received an inactivated influenza vaccine. The CDR3 runs from the conserved cysteine through the conserved F or W. D genes are given only for firm matches. Clone size, where shown, is once, few, many, or a class for clones that have expanded.

>TRBJ1-5|TRBV6-5|-|8|-
TGTGCCAGCAGACCCCAGCATTTT
CASRPQHF
>TRBJ1-2|TRBV4-1|many|14|TRBD1
TGCGCCAGCAGCCAAGGGAACAGGGGTTATGGCTACACCTTC
CASSQGNRGYGYTF
>TRBJ2-4|TRBV15|-|15|-
TGTGCCACCAGCGGGTCCCCGCCAGCCAAAAACATTCAGTACTTC
CATSGSPPAKNIQYF
>TRBJ2-7|TRBV6-1|-|14|-
TGTGCCAGCAGGCCCGCTGGCCTCTCCTACGAGCAGTACTTC
CASRPAGLSYEQYF
>TRBJ1-5|TRBV7-9|few|15|TRBD1
TGTGCCAGCAGCTTACCACAGGGGGATAGACAGCCCCAGCATTTT
CASSLPQGDRQPQHF
>TRBJ1-3|TRBV3-1|few|15|-
TGTGCCAGCAGCCCGAGGTCCGGGAGGGGAAACACCATATATTTT
CASSPRSGRGNTIYF
>TRBJ2-1|TRBV7-8|few|15|TRBD2
TGTGCCAGCAGCTTAAGGGCGGGAGGAGGCGATGAGCAGTTCTTC
CASSLRAGGGDEQFF
>TRBJ2-7|TRBV6-2/TRBV6-3|few|13|-
TGTGCCAGCAGTGGACTGGGACCCTACGAGCAGTACTTC
CASSGLGPYEQYF
>TRBJ2-1|TRBV20-1|once|16|TRBD1
TGCAGTGCTAGAATGGGACAGGGTCCCGCTAACAATGAGCAGTTCTTC
CSARMGQGPANNEQFF
>TRBJ1-5|TRBV6-2/TRBV6-3|few|17|-
TGTGCCAGCAGTTACTCGGGGGCAGGGATGAGAATTCAGCCCCAGCATTTT
CASSYSGAGMRIQPQHF
>TRBJ2-5|TRBV28|-|15|TRBD1
TGTGCCAGCAGTTTAAGACAGGGAGTGTGGGAGACCCAGTGCTTC
CASSLRQGVWETQCF
>TRBJ2-1|TRBV2|-|14|TRBD1
TGTGCCAGCAGCCCGGACAGGGCCTACAATGAGCAGTTCTTC
CASSPDRAYNEQFF
>TRBJ2-1|TRBV5-1|-|14|-
TGCGCCAGCAGCTGGACTGGGACCGGGAATGAGCAGTTCTTC
CASSWTGTGNEQFF
>TRBJ2-5|TRBV7-9|-|14|-
TGTGCCAGCAGGCCCGAGGGGGGCCGGGAGACCCAGTACTTC
CASRPEGGRETQYF
>TRBJ2-7|TRBV28|many|15|TRBD2
TGTGCCAGCAGACGGACTAGCGGGGGCTCCTACGAGCAGTACTTC
CASRRTSGGSYEQYF
>TRBJ1-6|TRBV20-1|many|13|TRBD1
TGCAGTGCCAGGGACAGGGTGGGCTCACCCCTCCACTTT
CSARDRVGSPLHF
>TRBJ1-1|TRBV20-1|few|15|-
TGCAGTGCGACCCTCGGCGGCAGGCGGGGCACTGAAGCTTTCTTT
CSATLGGRRGTEAFF
>TRBJ1-1|TRBV12-3/TRBV12-4|-|14|-
TGTGCCAGCAGTGCCCGGGGGGGCATCTCTGAAGCTTTCTTT
CASSARGGISEAFF
>TRBJ1-5|TRBV18|few|14|-
TGTGCCAGCTCAAGAACAGCTACCAATCAGCCCCAGCATTTT
CASSRTATNQPQHF
>TRBJ2-7|TRBV12-3/TRBV12-4|-|15|TRBD1
TGTGCCAGCAGTTTAGTCCGGGACAGGGTGAGGGAGCAGTACTTC
CASSLVRDRVREQYF
>TRBJ1-5|TRBV11-3|-|13|-
TGTGCCAGCAGCCCTAAGGGGGAGCAGCCCCAGCATTTT
CASSPKGEQPQHF
>TRBJ2-1|TRBV27|few|19|TRBD2
TGTGCCCAAATTTCGCCAGGGACTAGCGGGAGGCCATCCTACAATGAGCAGTTCTTC
CAQISPGTSGRPSYNEQFF
>TRBJ1-5|TRBV4-3|few|14|-
TGCGCCAGCAGCCAAGAGAACGACAATCAGCCCCAGCATTTT
CASSQENDNQPQHF
>TRBJ2-5|TRBV7-9|-|13|-
TGTGCCAGCAGCTTCCTAAATCAAGAGACCCAGTACTTC
CASSFLNQETQYF
>TRBJ2-7|TRBV20-1|-|12|-
TGCAGTGCTAGAGACGCGATCCCCGAGCAGTACTTC
CSARDAIPEQYF
>TRBJ2-1|TRBV20-1|few|15|TRBD2
TGCAGTGCTGGGAGACTAGCGCCACCCTACAATGAGCAGTTCTTC
CSAGRLAPPYNEQFF
>TRBJ2-2|TRBV6-5|few|16|-
TGTGCCAGCAGTTACTCGAGACAAACGAACACCGGGGAGCTGTTTTTT
CASSYSRQTNTGELFF
>TRBJ2-5|TRBV7-9|few|14|TRBD1
TGTGCCAGCAGCTCGAGACAGGGGCTAGAGACCCAGTACTTC
CASSSRQGLETQYF
>TRBJ2-2|TRBV6-1|-|15|-
TGTGCCAGCAGCAACGGGGGGCTTGGGACCGGGGAGCTGTTTTTT
CASSNGGLGTGELFF
>TRBJ1-6|TRBV28|-|14|-
TGTGCCAGCAGTCCAGGACGGATTCAAGAGCCCCTCCACTTT
CASSPGRIQEPLHF
>TRBJ1-1|TRBV10-3|many|17|-
TGTGCCATCAGTGACTATCGGGTCCGGGAATTGGACACTGAAGCTTTCTTT
CAISDYRVRELDTEAFF
>TRBJ1-3|TRBV4-1|few|16|-
TGCGCCAGCAGCCAACAGACATTCTCCTCTGGAAACACCATATATTTT
CASSQQTFSSGNTIYF
>TRBJ1-5|TRBV6-1|-|15|-
TGTGCCAGCAGTGAGGGTGGACAGTACGGCCAGCCCCAGCATTTT
CASSEGGQYGQPQHF
>TRBJ1-2|TRBV5-1|-|14|-
TGCGCCAGCAGCGATCAGGGAGTAAACTATGGCTACACCTTC
CASSDQGVNYGYTF
>TRBJ1-1|TRBV18|many|13|-
TGTGCCAGCTCACCACAACAAGACACTGAAGCTTTCTTT
CASSPQQDTEAFF
>TRBJ1-2|TRBV5-5|-|16|TRBD1
TGTGCCAGCAGCTGGGTGACAGGGGCTGATTTATCTGGCTACACCTTC
CASSWVTGADLSGYTF
>TRBJ2-7|TRBV9|many|14|TRBD2
TGTGCCAGCAGCGAAGGTAGCGGGAGCTCCGGGCAGTACTTC
CASSEGSGSSGQYF
>TRBJ1-2|TRBV5-1|-|16|-
TGCGCCAGCAGCTTGGCCGACGGCTTCCTCAACTATGGCTACACCTTC
CASSLADGFLNYGYTF
>TRBJ2-3|TRBV15|few|15|-
TGTGCCACCAGCAGAGTCAGGTTTAGCACAGATACGCAGTATTTT
CATSRVRFSTDTQYF
>TRBJ2-5|TRBV29-1|many|10|-
TGCAGCGTCCGCCAAGAGACCCAGTACTTC
CSVRQETQYF
>TRBJ2-7|TRBV4-1|many|16|TRBD2
TGCGCCAGCAGCCAAGATCAACTAGCGGGGGCCTACGAGCAGTACTTC
CASSQDQLAGAYEQYF
>TRBJ1-2|TRBV20-1|-|13|-
TGCAGTGCGTTCGGGCAGGGTGGTAGTGGCTACACCTTC
CSAFGQGGSGYTF